This T cell receptor (beta chain) was found in a study of response to subunit inactivated influenza vaccine. With V trimmed by 4 bases and J by 4 bases, 7 bases remained unmatched. The CDR3 totals 13 residues. Germline V gene lookup returns CDR1 SQVTM and CDR2 ANQGSEA. TCRdb reprocessed the RT-PCR reads with MiXCR, giving one entry per CDR3 protein. Among approximately 310,000 distinct CDR3 sequences listed, 21% were seen once. At least ten counts were recorded for this clonotype. This clonotype was sampled from a man between 50 and 69 years old who received an inactivated influenza vaccine. The V and J genes are TRBV29-1 and TRBJ2-7, with 7 bases lining up with TRBD1. Sequencing used PBMCs from blood, obtained less than 22 months after vaccination. CDR3 DNA: TGCAGCGTTGGGACAGGCACTTCTTACGAGCAGTACTTC. It specifies CSVGTGTSYEQYF.